This T cell receptor beta chain was sequenced during a study of shared clonotypes between healthy human individuals. Findings of the study overall: What limited the represented genetic and exposure-history diversity was the small number of donors. The authors expected sequencing depth to affect clonotype sharing among donors.

Sorted subsets were amplified in replicate PCRs using approximately 0.2 ug DNA, tens of thousands of T cell genomes. The table came from immunoSEQ multiplex PCR; TCRdb's copy has only in-frame clones and leaves some out. This sample has 2 million or so clones, with 85% to 95% found just once. Notes on this clone: Antigen: not known.

All participating donors were Caucasian adults from Nashville, Tennessee. Trimming left V 9 bases short and J 0 bases short, with 9 bases between. Germline CDR1 reads MNHNS; CDR2 reads SASEGT. The CDR3 consists of 13 residues. The clonotype was recovered from a man aged 18 to 30 in good health. The V call is TRBV6-1, the J call TRBJ1-3; D is ambiguous. The source material was naive CD4+ T cells sorted from blood. Specified subset: CD45RA+ positively selected. The CDR3 DNA follows: TGTGCCAGGTACCGGGGCTCTGGAAACACCATATATTTT. Protein product: CARYRGSGNTIYF.